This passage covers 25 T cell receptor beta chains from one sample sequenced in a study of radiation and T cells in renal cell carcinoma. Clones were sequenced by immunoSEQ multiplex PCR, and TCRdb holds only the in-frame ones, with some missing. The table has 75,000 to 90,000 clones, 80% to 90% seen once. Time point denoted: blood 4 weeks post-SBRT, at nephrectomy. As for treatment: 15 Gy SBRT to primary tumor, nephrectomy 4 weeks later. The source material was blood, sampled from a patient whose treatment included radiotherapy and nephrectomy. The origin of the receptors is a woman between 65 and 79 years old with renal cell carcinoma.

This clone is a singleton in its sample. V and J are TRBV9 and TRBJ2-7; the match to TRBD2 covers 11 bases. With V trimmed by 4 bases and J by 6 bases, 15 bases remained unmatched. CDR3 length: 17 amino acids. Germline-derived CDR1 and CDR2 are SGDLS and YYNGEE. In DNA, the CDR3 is TGTGCCAGCAGCCCTTTTGTAGCGGGGGGGCTTCAGTCCGAGCAGTACTTC. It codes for CASSPFVAGGLQSEQYF.

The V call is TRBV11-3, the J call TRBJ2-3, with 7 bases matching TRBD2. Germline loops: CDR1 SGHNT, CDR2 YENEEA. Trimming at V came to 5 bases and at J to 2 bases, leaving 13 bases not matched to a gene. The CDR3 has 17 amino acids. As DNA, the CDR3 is TGTGCCAGCAGCGTATTCGGGGGGAATACTTACACAGATACGCAGTATTTT. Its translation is CASSVFGGNTYTDTQYF. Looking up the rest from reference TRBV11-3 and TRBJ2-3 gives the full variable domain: EAGVVQSPRYKIIEKKQPVAFWCNPISGHNTLYWYLQNLGQGPELLIRYENEEAVDDSQLPKDRFSAERLKGVDSTLKIQPAELGDSAVYLCASSVFGGNTYTDTQYFGPGTRLTVL.

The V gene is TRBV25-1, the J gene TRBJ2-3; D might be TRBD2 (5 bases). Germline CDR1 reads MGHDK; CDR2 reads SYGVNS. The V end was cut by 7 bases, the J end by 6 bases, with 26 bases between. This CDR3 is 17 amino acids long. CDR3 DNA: TGTGCCAGCACCCCCCCCCGGGGTCGGGATCCTGCGGATACGCAGTATTTT. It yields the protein CASTPPRGRDPADTQYF. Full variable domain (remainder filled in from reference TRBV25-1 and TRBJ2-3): EADIYQTPRYLVIGTGKKITLECSQTMGHDKMYWYQQDPGMELHLIHYSYGVNSTEKGDLSSESTVSRIRTEHFPLTLESARPSHTSQYLCASTPPRGRDPADTQYFGPGTRLTVL.

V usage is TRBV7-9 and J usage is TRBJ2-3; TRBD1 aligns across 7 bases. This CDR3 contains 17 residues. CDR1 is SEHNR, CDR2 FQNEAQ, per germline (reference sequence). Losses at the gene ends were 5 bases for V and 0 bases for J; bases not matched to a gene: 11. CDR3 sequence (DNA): TGTGCCAGCAGCGCCCCAACCGGGACAGCTAGCACAGATACGCAGTATTTT. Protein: CASSAPTGTASTDTQYF. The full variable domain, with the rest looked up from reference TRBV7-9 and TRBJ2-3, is DTGVSQNPRHKITKRGQNVTFRCDPISEHNRLYWYRQTLGQGPEFLTYFQNEAQLEKSRLLSDRFSAERPKGSFSTLEIQRTEQGDSAMYLCASSAPTGTASTDTQYFGPGTRLTVL.

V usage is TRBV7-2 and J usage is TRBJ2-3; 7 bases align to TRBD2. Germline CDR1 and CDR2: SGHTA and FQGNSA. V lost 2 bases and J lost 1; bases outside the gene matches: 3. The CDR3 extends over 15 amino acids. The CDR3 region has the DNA TGTGCCAGCAGCTTATGGGGGGGACGCACAGATACGCAGTATTTT. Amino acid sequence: CASSLWGGRTDTQYF.

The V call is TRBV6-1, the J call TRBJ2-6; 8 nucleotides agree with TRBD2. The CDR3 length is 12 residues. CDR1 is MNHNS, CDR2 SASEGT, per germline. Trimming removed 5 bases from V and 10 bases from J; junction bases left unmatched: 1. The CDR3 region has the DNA TGTGCCAGCAGTCCGGGGGGGAACGTCCTGACTTTC. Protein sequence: CASSPGGNVLTF.

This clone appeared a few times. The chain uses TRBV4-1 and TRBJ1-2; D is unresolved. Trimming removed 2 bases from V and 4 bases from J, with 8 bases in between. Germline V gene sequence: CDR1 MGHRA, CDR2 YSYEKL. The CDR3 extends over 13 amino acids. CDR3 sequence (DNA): TGCGCCAGCAGCCAAACACGGAGCTATGGCTACACCTTC. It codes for CASSQTRSYGYTF.

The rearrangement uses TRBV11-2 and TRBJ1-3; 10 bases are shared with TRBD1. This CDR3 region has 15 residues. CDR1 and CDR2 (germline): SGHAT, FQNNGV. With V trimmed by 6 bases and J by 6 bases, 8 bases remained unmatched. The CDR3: CASSSGDRGPNTIYF. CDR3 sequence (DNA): TGTGCCAGCAGTTCGGGGGACAGGGGCCCAAACACCATATATTTT.

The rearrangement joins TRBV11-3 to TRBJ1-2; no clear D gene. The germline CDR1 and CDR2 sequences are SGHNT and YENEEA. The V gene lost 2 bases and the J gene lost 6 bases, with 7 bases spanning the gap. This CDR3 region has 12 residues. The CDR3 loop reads CASSLRSDGYTF. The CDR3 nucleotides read TGTGCCAGCAGCTTACGAAGTGATGGCTACACCTTC.

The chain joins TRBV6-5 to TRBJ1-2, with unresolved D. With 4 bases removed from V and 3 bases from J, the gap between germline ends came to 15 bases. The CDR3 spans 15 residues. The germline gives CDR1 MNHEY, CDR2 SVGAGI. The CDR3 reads CASSFRHLTDYGYTF. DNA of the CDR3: TGTGCCAGCAGTTTCAGGCACCTTACCGACTATGGCTACACCTTC.

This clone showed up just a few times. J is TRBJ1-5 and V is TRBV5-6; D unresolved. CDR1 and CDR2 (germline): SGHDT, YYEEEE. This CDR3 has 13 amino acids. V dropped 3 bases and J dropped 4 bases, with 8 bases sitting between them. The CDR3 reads CASSSRKNQPQHF. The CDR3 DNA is TGTGCCAGCAGCTCAAGGAAGAATCAGCCCCAGCATTTT.

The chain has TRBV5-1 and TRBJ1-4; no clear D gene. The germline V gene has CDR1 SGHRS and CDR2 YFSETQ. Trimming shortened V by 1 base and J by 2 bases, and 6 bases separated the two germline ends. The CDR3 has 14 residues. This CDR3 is CASSLRRTNEKLFF. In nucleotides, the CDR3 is TGCGCCAGCAGCTTGAGGAGGACTAATGAAAAACTGTTTTTT.

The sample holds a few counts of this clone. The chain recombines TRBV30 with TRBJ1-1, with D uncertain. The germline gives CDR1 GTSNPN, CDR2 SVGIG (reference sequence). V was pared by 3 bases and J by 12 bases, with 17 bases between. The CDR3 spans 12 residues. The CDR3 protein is CAWRGRSREPFF. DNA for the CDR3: TGTGCCTGGAGAGGCCGGAGTAGGGAACCTTTCTTT.

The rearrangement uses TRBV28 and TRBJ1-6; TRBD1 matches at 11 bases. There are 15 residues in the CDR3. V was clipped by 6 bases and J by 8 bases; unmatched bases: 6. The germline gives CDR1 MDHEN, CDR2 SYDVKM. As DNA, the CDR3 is TGTGCCAGCAGCCCACGGACAGGGGGCCATTCACCCCTCCACTTT. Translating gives CASSPRTGGHSPLHF.

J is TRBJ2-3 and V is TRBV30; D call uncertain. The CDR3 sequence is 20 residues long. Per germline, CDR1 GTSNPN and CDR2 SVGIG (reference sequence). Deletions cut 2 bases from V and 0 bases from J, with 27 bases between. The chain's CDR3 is CAWSPRSPNKHASSTDTQYF. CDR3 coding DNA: TGTGCCTGGAGTCCTCGTAGCCCCAACAAACACGCCTCTAGCACAGATACGCAGTATTTT.

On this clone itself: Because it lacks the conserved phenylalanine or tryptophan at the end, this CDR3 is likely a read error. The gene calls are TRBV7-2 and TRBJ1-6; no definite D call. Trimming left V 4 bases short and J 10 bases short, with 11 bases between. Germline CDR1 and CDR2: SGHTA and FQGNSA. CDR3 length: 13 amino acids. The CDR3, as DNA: TGTGCCAGCAGCTCTGATAGGGCATCACCCCTCCACTCT. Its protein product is CASSSDRASPLHS.

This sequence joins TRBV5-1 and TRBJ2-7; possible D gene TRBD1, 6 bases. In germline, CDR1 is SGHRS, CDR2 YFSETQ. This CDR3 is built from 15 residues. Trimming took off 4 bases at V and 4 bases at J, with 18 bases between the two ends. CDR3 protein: CASSAQPGQDYEQYF. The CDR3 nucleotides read TGCGCCAGCAGCGCACAGCCGGGACAAGATTACGAGCAGTACTTC.

CDR3 DNA: TGTGCCAGCAGCGTAGCTAGGACTAGCGGGGGGGCCACAGATACGCAGTATTTT. Translated, it gives CASSVARTSGGATDTQYF. V and J are TRBV9 and TRBJ2-3, with TRBD2 identical over 15 bases. V trimming: 0 bases; J trimming: 2 bases; junction bases outside the gene matches: 4. CDR1 and CDR2 (germline): SGDLS, YYNGEE. This CDR3 comprises 18 residues.

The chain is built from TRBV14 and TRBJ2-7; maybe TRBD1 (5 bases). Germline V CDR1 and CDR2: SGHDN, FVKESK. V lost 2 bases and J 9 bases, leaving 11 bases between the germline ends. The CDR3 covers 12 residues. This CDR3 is CASSQQGPGQYF. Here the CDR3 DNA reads TGTGCCAGCAGCCAACAGGGCCCGGGGCAGTACTTC.

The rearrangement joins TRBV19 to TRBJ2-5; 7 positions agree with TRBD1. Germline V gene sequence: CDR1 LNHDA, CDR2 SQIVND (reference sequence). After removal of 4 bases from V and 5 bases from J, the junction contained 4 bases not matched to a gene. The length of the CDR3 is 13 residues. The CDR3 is CASSTLGQETQYF. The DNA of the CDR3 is TGTGCCAGTAGTACCCTGGGACAGGAGACCCAGTACTTC.

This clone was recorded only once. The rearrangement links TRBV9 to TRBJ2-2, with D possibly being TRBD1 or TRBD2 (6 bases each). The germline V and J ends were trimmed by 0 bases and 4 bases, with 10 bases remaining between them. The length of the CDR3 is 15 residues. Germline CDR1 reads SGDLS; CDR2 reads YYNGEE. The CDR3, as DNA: TGTGCCAGCAGCGTAGTAGGGGGGAGCACCGGGGAGCTGTTTTTT. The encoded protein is CASSVVGGSTGELFF. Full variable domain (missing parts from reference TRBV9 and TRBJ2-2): DSGVTQTPKHLITATGQRVTLRCSPRSGDLSVYWYQQSLDQGLQFLIQYYNGEERAKGNILERFSAQQFPDLHSELNLSSLELGDSALYFCASSVVGGSTGELFFGEGSRLTVL.

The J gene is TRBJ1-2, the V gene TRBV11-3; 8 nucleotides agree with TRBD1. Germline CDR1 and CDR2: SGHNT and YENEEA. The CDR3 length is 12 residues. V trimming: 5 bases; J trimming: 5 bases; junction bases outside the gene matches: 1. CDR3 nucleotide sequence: TGTGCCAGCAGCAGACAGGGGTATGGCTACACCTTC. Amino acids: CASSRQGYGYTF.

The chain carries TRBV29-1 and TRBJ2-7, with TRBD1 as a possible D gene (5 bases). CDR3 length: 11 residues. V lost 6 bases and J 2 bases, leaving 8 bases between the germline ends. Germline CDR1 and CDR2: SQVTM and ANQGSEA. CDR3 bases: TGCAGCGTCCAGGGTCCCTACGAGCAGTACTTC. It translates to CSVQGPYEQYF.

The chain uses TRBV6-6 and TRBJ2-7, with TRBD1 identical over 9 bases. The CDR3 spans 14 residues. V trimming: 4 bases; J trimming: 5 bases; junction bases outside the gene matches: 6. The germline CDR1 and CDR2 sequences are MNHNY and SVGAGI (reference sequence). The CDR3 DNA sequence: TGTGCCAGCAGTTTCACGGACAGGGGACACGAGCAGTACTTC. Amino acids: CASSFTDRGHEQYF.

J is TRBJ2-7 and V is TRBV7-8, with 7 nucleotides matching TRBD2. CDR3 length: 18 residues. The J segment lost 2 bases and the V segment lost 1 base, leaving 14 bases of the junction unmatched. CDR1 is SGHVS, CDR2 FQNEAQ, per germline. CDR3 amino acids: CASSLVGLGSGHTYEQYF. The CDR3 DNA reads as TGTGCCAGCAGCTTAGTCGGGTTGGGTAGCGGGCACACCTACGAGCAGTACTTC.